This TCR beta chain was retrieved from a study of early T cells in non-severe SARS-CoV-2 infection. Study in general: Sequencing of unsorted whole blood was done on bulk RNA, leaving chains unpaired. The study, taken as a whole, reports: Clonotype matching in VDJdb favored anti-spike CD8 responses and did not capture private and CD4 specificities.

This clonotype was seen many times. Antigen unknown. Separate cDNA molecules each had unique molecular identifiers attached to them. TCRdb used MiXCR to reprocess the 5' RACE reads, holding one entry per CDR3 protein. The sample has approximately 38,000 distinct CDR3 sequences, 4.7% seen once. Germline V CDR1 and CDR2: SGHNT, YENEEA. Trimming cost V 3 bases and J 3 bases; bases outside gene matches: 2. This CDR3 contains 14 residues. Material for sequencing was whole blood. The V and J genes are TRBV11-3 and TRBJ2-5; TRBD1 agrees at 9 bases. The source of this sequence is an adult who was a healthcare worker with PCR-confirmed SARS-CoV-2 infection or an uninfected control (not recorded which). CDR3 loop: CASSFDRGEETQYF. For the CDR3, the DNA is TGTGCCAGCAGCTTTGACAGGGGGGAAGAGACCCAGTACTTC.